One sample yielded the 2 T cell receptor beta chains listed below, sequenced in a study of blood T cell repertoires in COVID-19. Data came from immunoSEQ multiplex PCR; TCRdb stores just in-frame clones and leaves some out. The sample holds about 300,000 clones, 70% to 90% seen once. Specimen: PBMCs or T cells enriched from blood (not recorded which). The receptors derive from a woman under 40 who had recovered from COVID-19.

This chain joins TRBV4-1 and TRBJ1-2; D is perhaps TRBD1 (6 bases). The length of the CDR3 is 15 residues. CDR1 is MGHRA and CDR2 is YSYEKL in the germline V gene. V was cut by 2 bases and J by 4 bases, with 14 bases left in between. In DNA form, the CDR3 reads TGCGCCAGCAGCCAAATACAGGGAAACTTCTATGGCTACACCTTC. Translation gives CASSQIQGNFYGYTF.

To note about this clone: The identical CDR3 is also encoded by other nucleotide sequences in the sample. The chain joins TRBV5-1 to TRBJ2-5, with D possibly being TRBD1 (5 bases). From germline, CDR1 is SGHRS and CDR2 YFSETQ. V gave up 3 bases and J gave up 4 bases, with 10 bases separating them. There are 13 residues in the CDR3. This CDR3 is CASSSQGSETQYF. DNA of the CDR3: TGCGCCAGCAGCTCCCAGGGATCAGAGACCCAGTACTTC.